These 8 T cell receptor beta chains were sequenced from one sample in a study of cytomegalovirus exposure and HLA in healthy donors. Here immunoSEQ multiplex PCR was the method, and the copy in TCRdb shows in-frame clones only, minus some. The table lists over 110,000 clones, 86% of them singletons, with nearly 3% in the top ten. Input material: PBMCs. Receptor source: a man aged 18 to 35 in good health and CMV-seronegative.

The chain recombines TRBV4-3 with TRBJ2-1, with TRBD2 as a possible D gene (6 bases). The germline V gene encodes CDR1 LGHNA and CDR2 YSLEER. This CDR3 has 14 residues. The V end lost 6 bases, the J end lost 8 bases, and 17 bases lay between the germline ends. The CDR3 region has the DNA TGCGCCAGCAGTCGACTAGGCCCCGGAGATGAGCAGTTCTTC. Translating it yields CASSRLGPGDEQFF.

The V call is TRBV6-1, the J call TRBJ2-3, with 8 bases identical to TRBD2. V was pared by 1 base and J by 2 bases, with 5 bases of the junction left unmatched. Germline CDR1 and CDR2: MNHNS and SASEGT. The length of the CDR3 is 16 residues. CDR3 amino acids: CASSEGRAGDTDTQYF. In DNA form, the CDR3 reads TGTGCCAGCAGTGAAGGACGAGCGGGGGACACAGATACGCAGTATTTT.

The V and J genes are TRBV6-1 and TRBJ2-7; D is perhaps TRBD2 (6 bases). CDR1 is MNHNS and CDR2 is SASEGT in the germline V gene. The germline V and J ends were trimmed by 8 bases and 2 bases, with 16 bases remaining between them. This CDR3 is built from 14 residues. This CDR3 is CASQGVRETYEQYF. The CDR3 coding sequence is TGTGCCAGCCAGGGTGTGCGGGAAACCTACGAGCAGTACTTC.

This rearrangement joins TRBV15 to TRBJ1-4; TRBD1 aligns across 8 bases. Germline trimming cut 1 base from V and 4 bases from J; bases unmatched to any gene: 5. The germline CDR1 and CDR2 sequences are LNHNV and YYDKDF (reference sequence). The CDR3 extends over 16 amino acids. DNA for the CDR3: TGTGCCACCAGCAGAGGACAGGGGTCGAATAATGAAAAACTGTTTTTT. Its protein is CATSRGQGSNNEKLFF.

The chain combines TRBV5-8 with TRBJ2-5; TRBD1 agrees at 8 bases. J lost 2 bases, V lost 0 bases, and 6 bases had no gene match. CDR3 length: 16 residues. Germline-derived CDR1 and CDR2 are SGHTS and YDEGEE. The CDR3, as DNA: TGTGCCAGCAGCTTGGACAGGGGGAGACTGCAAGAGACCCAGTACTTC. This sequence encodes CASSLDRGRLQETQYF.

The CDR3, as DNA: TGTGCCAGCAGCTTGGAAGGGGTCGGTAATTCACCCCTCCACTTT. Translating it yields CASSLEGVGNSPLHF. This chain joins TRBV5-5 and TRBJ1-6; D is possibly TRBD1 (5 bases). Germline V gene lookup returns CDR1 SGHKS and CDR2 YYEKEE (reference sequence). CDR3 length: 15 amino acids. Deletions cut 0 bases from V and 6 bases from J, with 10 bases between.

This clone appeared a single time. This chain's CDR3 is CSATLRGEQFF. CDR3 DNA sequence: TGCAGTGCTACTCTCCGGGGGGAGCAGTTCTTC. The V call is TRBV20-1, the J call TRBJ2-1; D is perhaps TRBD2 (6 bases). Trimming shortened V by 4 bases and J by 10 bases, and 11 bases separated the two germline ends. This CDR3 has 11 residues. Looked up from germline, CDR1 is DFQATT and CDR2 is SNEGSKA (reference sequence).

The V call is TRBV5-4, the J call TRBJ1-2; D is possibly TRBD1 (5 bases). The CDR3 is 12 amino acids. The germline V gene encodes CDR1 SGHNT and CDR2 YYREEE (reference sequence). Trimming took off 2 bases at V and 4 bases at J, with 6 bases between the two ends. DNA of the CDR3: TGTGCCAGCAGCTTAGACAGCTATGGCTACACCTTC. Amino acids: CASSLDSYGYTF. Supplemented by reference TRBV5-4 and TRBJ1-2, the full variable domain reads ETGVTQSPTHLIKTRGQQVTLRCSSQSGHNTVSWYQQALGQGPQFIFQYYREEENGRGNFPPRFSGLQFPNYSSELNVNALELDDSALYLCASSLDSYGYTFGSGTRLTVV.